This passage covers 24 T cell receptor beta chains from one sample sequenced in a study of cytomegalovirus exposure and HLA in healthy donors. Produced via immunoSEQ multiplex PCR; TCRdb's table is partial and in-frame only. This sample has about 74,000 clones, with 94% found just once. Sequencing input: PBMCs. Receptors originate from a woman between 18 and 29 years old in good health and CMV-seropositive.

The chain couples TRBV11-2 to TRBJ2-6, with TRBD2 as a possible D gene (5 bases). V was trimmed by 7 bases and J by 0 bases, leaving 13 bases between them. Germline V lookup: CDR1 SGHAT, CDR2 FQNNGV. CDR3 length: 16 amino acids. In DNA, the CDR3 is TGTGCCAGCACCCATCTCGGGGTCTCTGGGGCCAACGTCCTGACTTTC. Its translation is CASTHLGVSGANVLTF.

The chain recombines TRBV30 with TRBJ1-5, with D perhaps matching TRBD1 (6 bases). V was clipped by 2 bases and J by 6 bases, with 11 bases between them. The CDR3 spans 13 residues. Germline assignment: CDR1 GTSNPN and CDR2 SVGIG (reference sequence). The CDR3 DNA sequence: TGTGCCTGGAGTTTACAGGGATTTCAGCCCCAGCATTTT. This encodes CAWSLQGFQPQHF.

The J gene is TRBJ1-2, the V gene TRBV4-3, with 9 nucleotides matching TRBD1. The CDR3 contains 16 residues. The trim removed 0 bases at V and 5 bases at J, leaving 7 bases unmatched. The germline V gene encodes CDR1 LGHNA and CDR2 YSLEER. The CDR3 DNA sequence: TGCGCCAGCAGCCAAGAGTTGGGGACAGGGTCTTATGGCTACACCTTC. Protein: CASSQELGTGSYGYTF.

The rearrangement uses TRBV18 and TRBJ1-3; D is unresolved. CDR1 KGHSH and CDR2 LQKENI come from the germline V gene. Trimming pared 5 bases from V and 0 bases from J, leaving 14 bases between. The CDR3 length is 16 residues. The chain's CDR3 is CASSAQAPSSGNTIYF. In DNA form, the CDR3 reads TGTGCCAGCTCAGCCCAGGCTCCGAGCTCTGGAAACACCATATATTTT.

The rearrangement links TRBV5-6 to TRBJ1-4; 9 bases map to TRBD1. V shed 4 bases and J 6 bases; nucleotides not matched to a gene: 1. This CDR3 comprises 13 residues. Germline CDR1 reads SGHDT; CDR2 reads YYEEEE. The CDR3 sequence is CASSRTGDEKLFF. CDR3 nucleotide sequence: TGTGCCAGCAGCAGGACAGGGGATGAAAAACTGTTTTTT.

The rearrangement uses TRBV6-1 and TRBJ2-7; 9 bases are a match to TRBD1. The CDR3 has 14 residues. J lost 5 bases, V lost 6 bases, and 8 bases had no gene match. Germline CDR1 is MNHNS and CDR2 is SASEGT. The CDR3 nucleotides read TGTGCCAGCAGCTCGGGACAGGGTGGTAACGAGCAGTACTTC. Residues: CASSSGQGGNEQYF.

The CDR3 DNA follows: TGTGCCAGCACCCGGACTAGCGGGGCCATCGGGGAGACCCAGTACTTC. As protein: CASTRTSGAIGETQYF. This sequence joins TRBV2 and TRBJ2-5, with TRBD2 matching over 12 bases. Trimming cost V 7 bases and J 5 bases; bases outside gene matches: 11. Germline values: CDR1 SNHLY, CDR2 FYNNEI. The CDR3 totals 16 residues.

V gene TRBV4-1 combines with J gene TRBJ2-3, with D maybe TRBD2 (6 bases). The CDR3 is made up of 16 amino acids. Per the germline V gene, CDR1 is MGHRA and CDR2 is YSYEKL. Trimming took 4 bases from V and 10 from J, leaving 24 bases between them. The CDR3 sequence is CASSPQDLEGTDPQYF. The CDR3 DNA sequence: TGCGCCAGCAGCCCCCAGGATCTGGAGGGCACGGACCCGCAGTATTTT.

In its sample, this clone was seen once. V usage is TRBV5-1 and J usage is TRBJ1-2; TRBD1 agrees at 9 bases. There are 13 residues in the CDR3. The V gene end was trimmed by 5 bases and the J gene end by 5 bases; junction bases not matched to a gene: 4. Per germline, CDR1 SGHRS and CDR2 YFSETQ. The CDR3 nucleotides read TGCGCCAGCAGAGGACAGGGGATTTATGGCTACACCTTC. This sequence encodes CASRGQGIYGYTF.

This clone was counted a single time. The gene calls are TRBV5-1 and TRBJ2-5, with 7 bases that match TRBD1. Unmatched junction bases numbered 8, after V lost 4 bases and J lost 5 bases. The CDR3 has 14 residues. Germline V gene lookup returns CDR1 SGHRS and CDR2 YFSETQ. The CDR3, as DNA: TGCGCCAGCAGCCCCCGACAGGGTTCGGAGACCCAGTACTTC. Translated, it gives CASSPRQGSETQYF.

This clone was seen just once. The CDR3 region is CAWIGGYTEAFF. The CDR3 DNA is TGTGCCTGGATTGGGGGGTACACTGAAGCTTTCTTT. V is TRBV30 and J is TRBJ1-1; D might be TRBD1 (5 bases). Germline assignment: CDR1 GTSNPN and CDR2 SVGIG (reference sequence). The CDR3 is 12 residues long. Trimming shortened V by 4 bases and J by 3 bases, and 9 bases separated the two germline ends.

The chain couples TRBV6-1 to TRBJ2-5, with no clear D. The germline V gene encodes CDR1 MNHNS and CDR2 SASEGT. Trimming cost V 2 bases and J 2 bases, with 12 bases left between them. The CDR3 has 15 residues. CDR3 DNA: TGTGCCAGCAGTGAATCGGCTGCGGTGCAAGAGACCCAGTACTTC. This encodes CASSESAAVQETQYF.

J is TRBJ2-7 and V is TRBV5-1; the D gene is possibly TRBD1 (6 bases). In germline, CDR1 is SGHRS, CDR2 YFSETQ. The ends were cut back, 2 bases at V and 3 bases at J, with 15 bases in the middle. The CDR3 covers 15 residues. DNA for the CDR3: TGCGCCAGCAGCTTTAGGCAGGGGAAGCTCTACGAGCAGTACTTC. Translated, it gives CASSFRQGKLYEQYF. The full variable domain, rest sourced from reference TRBV5-1 and TRBJ2-7, is KAGVTQTPRYLIKTRGQQVTLSCSPISGHRSVSWYQQTPGQGLQFLFEYFSETQRNKGNFPGRFSGRQFSNSRSEMNVSTLELGDSALYLCASSFRQGKLYEQYFGPGTRLTVT.

The rearrangement uses TRBV2 and TRBJ1-2, with D possibly matching TRBD1 (5 bases). The germline V and J ends were trimmed by 10 bases and 0 bases, with 15 bases remaining between them. The V gene's germline CDR1 is SNHLY and CDR2 FYNNEI. This CDR3 has 14 amino acids. The CDR3 DNA sequence: TGTGCCACCAGGCTTGGGGGGACTAACTATGGCTACACCTTC. This translates into CATRLGGTNYGYTF.

The rearrangement links TRBV5-6 to TRBJ2-5; D is possibly TRBD2 (6 bases). The CDR3 totals 14 residues. V lost 2 bases, J lost 7 bases, and 15 bases lay in between. The germline CDR1 and CDR2 sequences are SGHDT and YYEEEE. The chain's CDR3 is CASSFGTQLGTQYF. The CDR3 coding sequence is TGTGCCAGCAGCTTTGGGACTCAATTAGGGACCCAGTACTTC. Together with reference TRBV5-6 and TRBJ2-5, the CDR3 gives the full variable domain: DAGVTQSPTHLIKTRGQQVTLRCSPKSGHDTVSWYQQALGQGPQFIFQYYEEEERQRGNFPDRFSGHQFPNYSSELNVNALLLGDSALYLCASSFGTQLGTQYFGPGTRLLVL.

In its sample, this clone was seen a few times. CDR3 sequence reads: CASSAQTWGGDTQYF. In DNA, the CDR3 is TGTGCCAGCAGCGCTCAGACTTGGGGGGGAGATACGCAGTATTTT. J is TRBJ2-3 and V is TRBV7-2; 7 positions agree with TRBD2. This CDR3 is built from 15 residues. Germline V gene sequence: CDR1 SGHTA, CDR2 FQGNSA. The ends lost 5 bases at V and 5 bases at J; junction bases unmatched: 10.

This chain connects TRBV6-1 to TRBJ2-3, with D perhaps matching TRBD2 (6 bases). Trimming pared 4 bases from V and 0 bases from J, leaving 11 bases between. Germline assignment: CDR1 MNHNS and CDR2 SASEGT. The CDR3 has 15 amino acids. This CDR3 reads CASSGGGASTDTQYF. The CDR3 bases are TGTGCCAGCAGTGGGGGCGGGGCTAGCACAGATACGCAGTATTTT.

J is TRBJ1-4 and V is TRBV18, with D possibly TRBD1 on 5 matching bases. In germline, CDR1 is KGHSH, CDR2 LQKENI. The CDR3 contains 15 residues. Trimming left V 1 base short and J 6 bases short, with 12 bases between. The chain's CDR3 is CASSPRVGADEKLFF. Here the CDR3 DNA reads TGTGCCAGCTCACCACGGGTAGGGGCCGATGAAAAACTGTTTTTT.

V usage is TRBV6-6 and J usage is TRBJ2-1; a weak D match, TRBD2 (5 bases). The CDR3 is 15 residues long. Per the germline V gene, CDR1 is MNHNY and CDR2 is SVGAGI (reference sequence). The V and J ends lost 7 bases and 0 bases respectively, with 13 bases between them. CDR3 bases: TGTGCCAGCATTCTAGCACCGAGCTCCTACAATGAGCAGTTCTTC. It yields the protein CASILAPSSYNEQFF.

CDR3 sequence: CASSWTSEETQYF. The CDR3 nucleotides read TGTGCCAGCAGTTGGACTAGCGAGGAGACCCAGTACTTC. The chain is built from TRBV28 and TRBJ2-5; the match to TRBD2 covers 9 bases. V shed 4 bases and J 5 bases; nucleotides not matched to a gene: 2. CDR3 size: 13 residues. Germline lookup yields CDR1 MDHEN and CDR2 SYDVKM. The full variable domain, rest sourced from reference TRBV28 and TRBJ2-5, is DVKVTQSSRYLVKRTGEKVFLECVQDMDHENMFWYRQDPGLGLRLIYFSYDVKMKEKGDIPEGYSVSREKKERFSLILESASTNQTSMYLCASSWTSEETQYFGPGTRLLVL.

The chain carries TRBV5-5 and TRBJ1-3; no reliable D call. Trimming cost V 4 bases and J 0 bases, with 14 bases left between them. This CDR3 has 16 residues. Per the germline V gene, CDR1 is SGHKS and CDR2 is YYEKEE (reference sequence). The CDR3 protein is CASSPYGLTSGNTIYF. The CDR3 nucleotides read TGTGCCAGCAGCCCGTACGGACTGACCTCTGGAAACACCATATATTTT.

This sequence joins TRBV4-3 and TRBJ2-7; tentatively, D is TRBD2 (5 bases). The V gene lost 0 bases and the J gene lost 6 bases, with 15 bases spanning the gap. CDR3 size: 15 residues. CDR1 and CDR2 from the germline V gene are LGHNA and YSLEER. The DNA of the CDR3 is TGCGCCAGCAGCCAAGATAGGCTAGCTAGAGCCGAGCAGTACTTC. Translation gives CASSQDRLARAEQYF.

The chain uses TRBV29-1 and TRBJ2-7; 8 bases are shared with TRBD2. CDR1 and CDR2 (germline): SQVTM, ANQGSEA. The V and J ends lost 3 bases and 0 bases, in that order; junction bases with no gene match: 13. CDR3 length: 17 residues. The CDR3 sequence: CSVELLTSGTPSYEQYF. The CDR3 DNA follows: TGCAGCGTTGAGCTATTAACTAGCGGAACCCCCTCCTACGAGCAGTACTTC.

The V call is TRBV11-2, the J call TRBJ2-7, with TRBD2 identical over 9 bases. The CDR3 is 14 amino acids. The germline gives CDR1 SGHAT, CDR2 FQNNGV. The V gene end was trimmed by 5 bases and the J gene end by 4 bases; junction bases not matched to a gene: 6. CDR3 DNA: TGTGCCAGCAGCATACTAGCGGGTCATTACGAGCAGTACTTC. Translation gives CASSILAGHYEQYF.